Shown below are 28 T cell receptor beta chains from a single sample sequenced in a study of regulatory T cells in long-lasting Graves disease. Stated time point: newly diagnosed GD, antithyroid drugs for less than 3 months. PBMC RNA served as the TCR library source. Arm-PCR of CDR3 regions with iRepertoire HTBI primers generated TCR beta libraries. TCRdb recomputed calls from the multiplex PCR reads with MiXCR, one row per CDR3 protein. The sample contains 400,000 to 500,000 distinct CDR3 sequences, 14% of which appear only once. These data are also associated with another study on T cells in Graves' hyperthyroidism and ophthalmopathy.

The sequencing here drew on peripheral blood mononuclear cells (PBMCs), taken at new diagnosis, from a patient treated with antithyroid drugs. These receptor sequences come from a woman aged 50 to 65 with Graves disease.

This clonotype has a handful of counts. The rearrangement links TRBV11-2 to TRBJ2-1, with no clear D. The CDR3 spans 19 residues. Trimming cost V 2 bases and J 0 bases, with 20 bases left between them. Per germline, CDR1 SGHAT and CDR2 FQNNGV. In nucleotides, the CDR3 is TGTGCCAGCAGCTTATTTATGTCCGACGACCCGAGCTCCTACAATGAGCAGTTCTTC. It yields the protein CASSLFMSDDPSSYNEQFF. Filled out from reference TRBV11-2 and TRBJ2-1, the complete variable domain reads EAGVAQSPRYKIIEKRQSVAFWCNPISGHATLYWYQQILGQGPKLLIQFQNNGVVDDSQLPKDRFSAERLKGVDSTLKIQPAKLEDSAVYLCASSLFMSDDPSSYNEQFFGPGTRLTVL.

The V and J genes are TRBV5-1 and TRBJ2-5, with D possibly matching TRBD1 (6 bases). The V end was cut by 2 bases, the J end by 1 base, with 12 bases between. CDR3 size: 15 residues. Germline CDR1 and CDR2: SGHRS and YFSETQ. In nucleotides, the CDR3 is TGCGCCAGCAGCTTAACCGGGACAATCCAAGAGACCCAGTACTTC. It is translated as CASSLTGTIQETQYF.

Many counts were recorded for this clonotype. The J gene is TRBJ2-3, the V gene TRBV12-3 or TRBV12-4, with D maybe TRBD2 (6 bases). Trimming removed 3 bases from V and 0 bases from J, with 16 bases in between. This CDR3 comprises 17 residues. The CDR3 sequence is CASSFLPLASSTDTQYF. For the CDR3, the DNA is TGTGCCAGCAGTTTCTTGCCCCTAGCGTCTAGCACAGATACGCAGTATTTT.

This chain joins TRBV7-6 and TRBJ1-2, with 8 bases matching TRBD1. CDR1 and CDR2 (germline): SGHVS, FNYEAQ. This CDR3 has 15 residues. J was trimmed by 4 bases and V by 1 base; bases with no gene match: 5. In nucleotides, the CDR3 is TGTGCCAGCAGCTTAGAGACAGGGGCTACCTATGGCTACACCTTC. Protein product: CASSLETGATYGYTF.

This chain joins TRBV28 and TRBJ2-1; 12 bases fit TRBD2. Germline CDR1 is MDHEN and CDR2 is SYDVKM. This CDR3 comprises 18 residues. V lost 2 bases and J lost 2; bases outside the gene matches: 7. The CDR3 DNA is TGTGCCAGCAGTTTACCCCTAGCGGGAGGGGCACCCTACAATGAGCAGTTCTTC. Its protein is CASSLPLAGGAPYNEQFF.

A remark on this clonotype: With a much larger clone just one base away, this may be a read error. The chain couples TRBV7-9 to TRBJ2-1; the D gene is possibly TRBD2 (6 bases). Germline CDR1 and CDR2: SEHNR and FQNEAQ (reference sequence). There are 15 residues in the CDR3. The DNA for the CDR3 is TGTGCCGGCAGACCTGGGGGGAGCGAGTACAATGAGCAGTTCTTC. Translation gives CAGRPGGSEYNEQFF.

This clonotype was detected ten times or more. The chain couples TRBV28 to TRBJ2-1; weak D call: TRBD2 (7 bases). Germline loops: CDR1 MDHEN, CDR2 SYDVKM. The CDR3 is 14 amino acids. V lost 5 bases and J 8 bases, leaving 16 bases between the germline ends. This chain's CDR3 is CASSMAGGRHEQFF. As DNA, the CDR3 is TGTGCCAGCAGTATGGCCGGGGGGCGCCATGAGCAGTTCTTC.

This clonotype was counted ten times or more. Here the CDR3 reads CASSRENTGELFF. In DNA form, the CDR3 reads TGTGCCAGCAGCCGAGAAAACACCGGGGAGCTGTTTTTT. The V and J genes are TRBV11-1 and TRBJ2-2; D ambiguous. CDR1 SGHAT and CDR2 FQDESV come from the germline V gene (reference sequence). V was pared by 5 bases and J by 2 bases, with 6 bases between. The CDR3 is 13 amino acids.

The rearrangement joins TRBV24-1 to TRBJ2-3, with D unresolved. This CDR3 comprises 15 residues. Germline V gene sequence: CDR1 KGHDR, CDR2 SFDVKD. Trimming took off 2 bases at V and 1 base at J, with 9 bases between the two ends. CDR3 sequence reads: CATSDSATGTDTQYF. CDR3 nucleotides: TGTGCCACCAGTGATTCGGCTACAGGCACAGATACGCAGTATTTT.

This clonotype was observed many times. CDR3 residues: CASSLSLGVGTGELFF. The CDR3 region has the DNA TGTGCCAGCAGTTTAAGCCTGGGGGTAGGCACCGGGGAGCTGTTTTTT. J is TRBJ2-2 and V is TRBV28; TRBD1 or TRBD2 may be the D gene (5 bases each). V was cut by 2 bases and J by 4 bases, with 14 bases left in between. This CDR3 has 16 residues. From germline, CDR1 is MDHEN and CDR2 SYDVKM.

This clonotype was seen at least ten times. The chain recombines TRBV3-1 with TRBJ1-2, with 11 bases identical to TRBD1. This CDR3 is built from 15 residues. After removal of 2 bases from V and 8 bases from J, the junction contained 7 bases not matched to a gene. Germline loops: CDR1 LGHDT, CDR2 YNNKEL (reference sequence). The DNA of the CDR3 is TGTGCCAGCAGCCAATGGGGACAGGGGGATTACGGCTACACCTTC. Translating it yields CASSQWGQGDYGYTF.

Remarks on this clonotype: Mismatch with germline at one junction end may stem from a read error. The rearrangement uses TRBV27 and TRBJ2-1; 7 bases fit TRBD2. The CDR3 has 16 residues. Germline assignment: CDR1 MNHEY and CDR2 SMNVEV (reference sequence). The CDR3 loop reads CASSLLSGLEYNGQFF. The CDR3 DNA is TGTGCCAGCAGTTTACTCTCTGGACTAGAGTACAATGGGCAGTTCTTC.

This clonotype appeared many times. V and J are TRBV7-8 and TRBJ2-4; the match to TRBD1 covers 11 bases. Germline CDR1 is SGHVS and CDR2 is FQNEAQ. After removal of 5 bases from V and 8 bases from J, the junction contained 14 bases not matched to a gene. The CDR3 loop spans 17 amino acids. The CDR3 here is CASSPTPAPGQGDIQYF. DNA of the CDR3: TGTGCCAGCAGCCCGACCCCCGCTCCGGGACAGGGGGACATTCAGTACTTC.

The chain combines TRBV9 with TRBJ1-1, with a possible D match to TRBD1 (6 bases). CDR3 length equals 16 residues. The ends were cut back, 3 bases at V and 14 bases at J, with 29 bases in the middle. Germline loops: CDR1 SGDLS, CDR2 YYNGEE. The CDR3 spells CASSAEGGQGEEAFFF. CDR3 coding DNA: TGTGCCAGCAGCGCTGAGGGGGGCCAGGGAGAAGAAGCTTTCTTCTTT.

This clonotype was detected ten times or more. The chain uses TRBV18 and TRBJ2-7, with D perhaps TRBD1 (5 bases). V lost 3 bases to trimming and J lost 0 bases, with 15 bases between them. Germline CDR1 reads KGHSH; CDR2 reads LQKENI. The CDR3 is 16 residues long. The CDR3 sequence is CASSPQSRANSYEQYF. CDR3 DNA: TGTGCCAGCTCACCCCAGTCCAGGGCGAACTCCTACGAGCAGTACTTC.

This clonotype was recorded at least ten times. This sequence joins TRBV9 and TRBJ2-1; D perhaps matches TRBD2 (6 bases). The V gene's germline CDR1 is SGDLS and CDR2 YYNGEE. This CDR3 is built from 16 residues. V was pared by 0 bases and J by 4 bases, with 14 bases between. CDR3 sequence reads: CASSVGGGTPYNEQFF. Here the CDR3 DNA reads TGTGCCAGCAGCGTAGGTGGTGGGACTCCTTACAATGAGCAGTTCTTC.

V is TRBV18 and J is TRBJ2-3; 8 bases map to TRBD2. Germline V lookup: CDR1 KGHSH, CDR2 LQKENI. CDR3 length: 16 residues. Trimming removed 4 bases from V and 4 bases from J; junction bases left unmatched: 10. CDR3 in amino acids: CASSLDTLAAADTQYF. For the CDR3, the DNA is TGTGCCAGCTCACTTGATACACTAGCGGCAGCAGATACGCAGTATTTT.

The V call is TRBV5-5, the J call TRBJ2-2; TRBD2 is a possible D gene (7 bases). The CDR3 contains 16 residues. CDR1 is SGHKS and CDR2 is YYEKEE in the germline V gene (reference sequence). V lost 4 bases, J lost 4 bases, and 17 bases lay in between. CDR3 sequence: CASSGGGGRATGELFF. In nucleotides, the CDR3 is TGTGCCAGCAGCGGGGGGGGCGGGAGAGCCACCGGGGAGCTGTTTTTT.

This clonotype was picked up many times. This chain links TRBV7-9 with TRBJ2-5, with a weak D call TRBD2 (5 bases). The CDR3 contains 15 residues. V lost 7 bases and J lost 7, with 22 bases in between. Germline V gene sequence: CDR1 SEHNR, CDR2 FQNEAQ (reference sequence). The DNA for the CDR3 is TGTGCCAGCACCCTGGGCGCCCCTGGAGGAGGGACCCAGTACTTC. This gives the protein CASTLGAPGGGTQYF. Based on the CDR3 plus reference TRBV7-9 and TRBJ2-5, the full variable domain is DTGVSQNPRHKITKRGQNVTFRCDPISEHNRLYWYRQTLGQGPEFLTYFQNEAQLEKSRLLSDRFSAERPKGSFSTLEIQRTEQGDSAMYLCASTLGAPGGGTQYFGPGTRLLVL.

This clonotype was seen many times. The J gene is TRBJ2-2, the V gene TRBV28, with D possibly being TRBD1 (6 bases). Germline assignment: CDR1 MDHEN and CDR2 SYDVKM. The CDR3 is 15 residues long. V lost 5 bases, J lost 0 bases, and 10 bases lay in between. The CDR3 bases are TGTGCCAGCAGTCAACAGGGCTCGAACACCGGGGAGCTGTTTTTT. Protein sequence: CASSQQGSNTGELFF.

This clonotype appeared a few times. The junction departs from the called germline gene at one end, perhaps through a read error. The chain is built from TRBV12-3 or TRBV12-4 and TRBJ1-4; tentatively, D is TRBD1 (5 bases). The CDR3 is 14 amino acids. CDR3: CASREQALNEKPFF. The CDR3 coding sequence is TGTGCCAGCAGGGAACAGGCCCTCAATGAAAAACCGTTTTTT.

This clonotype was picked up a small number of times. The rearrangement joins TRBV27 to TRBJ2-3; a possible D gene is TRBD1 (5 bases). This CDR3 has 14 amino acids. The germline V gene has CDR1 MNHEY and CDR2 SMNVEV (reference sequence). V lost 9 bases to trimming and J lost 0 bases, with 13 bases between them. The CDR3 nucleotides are TGTGCCAGTCGACAGTTTACTAGCACAGATACGCAGTATTTT. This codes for CASRQFTSTDTQYF.

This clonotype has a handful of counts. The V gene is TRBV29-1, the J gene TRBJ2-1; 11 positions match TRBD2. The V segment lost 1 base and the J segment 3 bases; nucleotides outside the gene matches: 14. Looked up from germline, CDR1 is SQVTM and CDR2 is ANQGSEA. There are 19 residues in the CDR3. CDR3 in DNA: TGCAGCGTTGAAGGGAACCCTAGCGGGAGGACTCCTTTCTACAATGAGCAGTTCTTC. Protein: CSVEGNPSGRTPFYNEQFF.

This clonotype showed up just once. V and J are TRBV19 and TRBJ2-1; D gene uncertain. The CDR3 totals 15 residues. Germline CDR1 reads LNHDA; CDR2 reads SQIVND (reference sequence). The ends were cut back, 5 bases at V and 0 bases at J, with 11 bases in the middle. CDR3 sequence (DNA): TGTGCCAGTAGTGTTAGCTGGAGCTCCTACAATGAGCAGTTCTTC. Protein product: CASSVSWSSYNEQFF.

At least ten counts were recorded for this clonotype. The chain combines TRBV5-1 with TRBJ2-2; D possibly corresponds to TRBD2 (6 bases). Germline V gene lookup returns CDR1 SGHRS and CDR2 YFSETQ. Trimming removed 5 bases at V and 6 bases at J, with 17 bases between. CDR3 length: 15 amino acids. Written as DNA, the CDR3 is TGCGCCAGCAGTGGTGTACCTGGAGGGGCCGGGGAGCTGTTTTTT. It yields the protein CASSGVPGGAGELFF.

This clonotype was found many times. CDR3 sequence: CASGGAGGNNEQFF. Written as DNA, the CDR3 is TGCGCCAGCGGTGGAGCGGGAGGAAACAATGAGCAGTTCTTC. This chain links TRBV4-1 with TRBJ2-1; 9 positions agree with TRBD2. In germline, CDR1 is MGHRA, CDR2 YSYEKL. V was pared by 8 bases and J by 5 bases, with 7 bases of the junction left unmatched. The CDR3 covers 14 residues.

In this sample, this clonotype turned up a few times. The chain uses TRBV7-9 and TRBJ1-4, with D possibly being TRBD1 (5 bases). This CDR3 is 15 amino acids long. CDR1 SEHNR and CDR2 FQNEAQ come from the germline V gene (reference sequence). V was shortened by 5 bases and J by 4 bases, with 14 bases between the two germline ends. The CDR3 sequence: CASSGGDWGNEKLFF. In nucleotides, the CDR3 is TGTGCCAGCAGCGGGGGGGACTGGGGTAATGAAAAACTGTTTTTT.

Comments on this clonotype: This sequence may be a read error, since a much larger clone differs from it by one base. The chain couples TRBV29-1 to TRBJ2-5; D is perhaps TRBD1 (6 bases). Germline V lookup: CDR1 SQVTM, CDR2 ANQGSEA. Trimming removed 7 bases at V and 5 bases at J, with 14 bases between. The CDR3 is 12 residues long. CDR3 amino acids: CSAGAPRETQYF. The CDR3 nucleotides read TGCAGCGCAGGGGCTCCTCGGGAGACCCAGTACTTC.